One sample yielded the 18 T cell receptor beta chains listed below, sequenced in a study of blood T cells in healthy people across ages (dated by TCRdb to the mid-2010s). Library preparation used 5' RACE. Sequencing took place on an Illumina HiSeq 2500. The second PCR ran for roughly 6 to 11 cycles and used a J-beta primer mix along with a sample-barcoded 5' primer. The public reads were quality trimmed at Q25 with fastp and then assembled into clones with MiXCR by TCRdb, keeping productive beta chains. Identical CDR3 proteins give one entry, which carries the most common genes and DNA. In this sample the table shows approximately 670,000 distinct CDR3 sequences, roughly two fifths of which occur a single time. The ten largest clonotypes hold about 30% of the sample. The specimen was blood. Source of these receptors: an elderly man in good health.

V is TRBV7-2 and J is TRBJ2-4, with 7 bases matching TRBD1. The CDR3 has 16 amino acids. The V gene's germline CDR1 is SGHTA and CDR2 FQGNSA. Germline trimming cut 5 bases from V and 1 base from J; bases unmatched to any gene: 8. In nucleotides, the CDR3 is TGTGCCAGCAGCGCCCGGGACAGAAGGGCCAAAAACATTCAGTACTTC. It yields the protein CASSARDRRAKNIQYF. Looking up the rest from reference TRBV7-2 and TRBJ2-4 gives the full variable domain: GAGVSQSPSNKVTEKGKDVELRCDPISGHTALYWYRQSLGQGLEFLIYFQGNSAPDKSGLPSDRFSAERTGGSVSTLTIQRTQQEDSAVYLCASSARDRRAKNIQYFGAGTRLSVL.

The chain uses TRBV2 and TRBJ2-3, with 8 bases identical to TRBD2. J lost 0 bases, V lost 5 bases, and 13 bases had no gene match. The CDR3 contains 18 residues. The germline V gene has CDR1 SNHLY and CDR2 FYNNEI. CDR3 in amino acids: CASSSPSLAGRSTDTQYF. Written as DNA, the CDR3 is TGTGCCAGCAGTTCACCTTCTTTAGCGGGACGTAGCACAGATACGCAGTATTTT.

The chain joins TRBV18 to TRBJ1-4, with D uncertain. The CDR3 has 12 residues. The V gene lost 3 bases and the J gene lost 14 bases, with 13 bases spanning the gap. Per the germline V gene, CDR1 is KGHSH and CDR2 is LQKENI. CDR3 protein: CASSPGRAGLFF. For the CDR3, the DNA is TGTGCCAGCTCACCCGGACGCGCCGGGCTGTTTTTT.

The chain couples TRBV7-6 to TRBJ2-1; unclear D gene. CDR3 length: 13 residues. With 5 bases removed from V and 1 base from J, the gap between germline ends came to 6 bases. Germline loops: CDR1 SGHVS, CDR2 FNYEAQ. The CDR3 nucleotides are TGTGCCAGCAGCGTCCAATCCTACAATGAGCAGTTCTTC. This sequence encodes CASSVQSYNEQFF.

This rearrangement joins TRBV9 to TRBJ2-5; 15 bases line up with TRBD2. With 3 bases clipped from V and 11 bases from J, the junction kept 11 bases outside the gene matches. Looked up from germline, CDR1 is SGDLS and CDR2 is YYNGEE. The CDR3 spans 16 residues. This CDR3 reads CASSGGTSGGTEEQYF. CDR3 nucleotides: TGTGCCAGCAGCGGCGGGACTAGCGGGGGGACGGAAGAGCAGTACTTC.

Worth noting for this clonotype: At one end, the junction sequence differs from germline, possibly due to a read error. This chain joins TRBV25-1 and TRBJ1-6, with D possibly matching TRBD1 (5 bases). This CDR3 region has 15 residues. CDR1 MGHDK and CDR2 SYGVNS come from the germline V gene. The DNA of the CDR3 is TGTGCTAGCAGTGAATATCAGGGACGGAATTCACCCCTCCACTTT. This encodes CASSEYQGRNSPLHF.

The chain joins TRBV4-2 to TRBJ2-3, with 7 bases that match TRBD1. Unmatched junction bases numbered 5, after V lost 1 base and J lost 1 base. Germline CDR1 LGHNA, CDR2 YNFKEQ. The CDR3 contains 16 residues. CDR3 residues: CASSQAAGTGTDTQYF. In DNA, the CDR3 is TGTGCCAGCAGCCAAGCCGCAGGGACAGGCACAGATACGCAGTATTTT.

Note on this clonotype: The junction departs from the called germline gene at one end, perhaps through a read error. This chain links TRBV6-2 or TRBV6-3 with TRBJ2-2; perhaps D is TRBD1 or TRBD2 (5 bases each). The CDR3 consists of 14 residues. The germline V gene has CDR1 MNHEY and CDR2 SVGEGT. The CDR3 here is CASSLWSDTGELFF. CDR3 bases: TGTGCCAGCAGTCTATGGTCGGACACCGGGGAACTGTTTTTT.

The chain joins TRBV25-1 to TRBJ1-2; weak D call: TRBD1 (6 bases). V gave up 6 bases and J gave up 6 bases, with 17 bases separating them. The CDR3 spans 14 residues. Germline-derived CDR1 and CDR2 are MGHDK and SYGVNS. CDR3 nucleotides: TGTGCCAGCAGCCAAGGGGGGATAGGGAATGGCTACACCTTC. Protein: CASSQGGIGNGYTF.

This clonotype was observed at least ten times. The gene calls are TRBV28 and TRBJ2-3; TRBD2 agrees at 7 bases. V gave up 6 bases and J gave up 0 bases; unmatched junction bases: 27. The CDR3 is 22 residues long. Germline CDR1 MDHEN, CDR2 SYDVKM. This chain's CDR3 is CASSPAQMTSQLPIPSTDTQYF. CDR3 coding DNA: TGTGCCAGCAGCCCCGCGCAGATGACTAGCCAGCTGCCCATACCTAGCACAGATACGCAGTATTTT.

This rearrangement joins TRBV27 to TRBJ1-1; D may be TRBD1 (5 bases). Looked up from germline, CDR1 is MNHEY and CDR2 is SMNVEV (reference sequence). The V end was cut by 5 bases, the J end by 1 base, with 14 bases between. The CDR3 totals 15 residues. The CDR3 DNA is TGTGCCAGCAGTATCTACGGGACGGAGAACACTGAAGCTTTCTTT. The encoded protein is CASSIYGTENTEAFF.

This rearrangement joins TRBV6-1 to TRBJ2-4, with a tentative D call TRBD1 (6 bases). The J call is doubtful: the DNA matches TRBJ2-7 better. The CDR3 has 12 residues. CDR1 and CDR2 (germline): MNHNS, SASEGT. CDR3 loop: CASDEGAYEQYF. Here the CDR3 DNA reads TGTGCCAGCGACGAGGGGGCCTACGAGCAGTACTTC.

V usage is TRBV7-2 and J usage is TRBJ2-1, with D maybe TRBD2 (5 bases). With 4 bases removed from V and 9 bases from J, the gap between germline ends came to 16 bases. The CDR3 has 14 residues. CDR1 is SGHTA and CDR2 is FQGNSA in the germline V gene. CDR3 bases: TGTGCCAGCAGCTCCAAGTGGGGAGTTAGTGAGCAGTTCTTC. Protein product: CASSSKWGVSEQFF. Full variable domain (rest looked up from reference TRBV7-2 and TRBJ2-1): GAGVSQSPSNKVTEKGKDVELRCDPISGHTALYWYRQSLGQGLEFLIYFQGNSAPDKSGLPSDRFSAERTGGSVSTLTIQRTQQEDSAVYLCASSSKWGVSEQFFGPGTRLTVL.

The CDR3 spells CASSLGRGTGAYEQYF. CDR3 sequence (DNA): TGTGCCAGCAGCTTAGGTCGAGGGACAGGCGCCTACGAGCAGTACTTC. This chain connects TRBV7-6 to TRBJ2-7; 8 bases match TRBD1. V lost 1 base to trimming and J lost 2 bases; unmatched junction nucleotides: 7. Germline V CDR1 and CDR2: SGHVS, FNYEAQ. CDR3 length: 16 amino acids.

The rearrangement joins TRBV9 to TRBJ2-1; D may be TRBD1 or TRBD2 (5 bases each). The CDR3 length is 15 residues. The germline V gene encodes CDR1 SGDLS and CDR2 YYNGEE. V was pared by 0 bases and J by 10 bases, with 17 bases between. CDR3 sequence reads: CASSVDTPGRGEQFF. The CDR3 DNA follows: TGTGCCAGCAGCGTAGACACTCCGGGGCGAGGGGAGCAGTTCTTC.

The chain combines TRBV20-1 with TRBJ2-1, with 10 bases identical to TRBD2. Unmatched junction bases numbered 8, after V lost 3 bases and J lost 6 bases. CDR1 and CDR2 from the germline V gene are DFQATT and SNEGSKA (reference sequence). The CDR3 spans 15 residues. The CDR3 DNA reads TGCAGTGCTAGTAATAGCGGGAGGAATTCCAATGAGCAGTTCTTC. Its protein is CSASNSGRNSNEQFF.

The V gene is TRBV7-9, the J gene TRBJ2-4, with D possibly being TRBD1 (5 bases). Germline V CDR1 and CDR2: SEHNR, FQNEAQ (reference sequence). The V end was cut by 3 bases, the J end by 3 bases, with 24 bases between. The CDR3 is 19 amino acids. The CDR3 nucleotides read TGTGCCAGCAGCTTTGTGGGCCGAAGGGGCGACGTAAGCAAAAACATTCAGTACTTC. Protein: CASSFVGRRGDVSKNIQYF.

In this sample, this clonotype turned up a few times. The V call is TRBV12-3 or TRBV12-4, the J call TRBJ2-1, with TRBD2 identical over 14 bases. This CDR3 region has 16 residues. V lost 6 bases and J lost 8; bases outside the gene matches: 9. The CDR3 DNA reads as TGTGCCAGCAGACCGACTAGCGGGGGGGCCGGGGATGAGCAGTTCTTC. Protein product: CASRPTSGGAGDEQFF.